Listed below are T cell receptor beta chains from one sample, sequenced in a study of T cells after posttransplantation cyclophosphamide. The repertoire was sequenced with immunoSEQ multiplex PCR; TCRdb's copy has only in-frame clones and lacks some. The sample consists of about 50,000 clones, 85% to 95% of them appearing once. Specimen: PBMCs. Receptors were obtained from a woman aged 25 to 45 in good health and a related stem cell transplant donor. The CDR3 runs from the conserved cysteine through the conserved F or W. D genes are given only for firm matches. The size of a clone is reported for some rows only, either as once, few or many, or as a class for expanded clones.

d_gene	abundance	v_gene	j_gene	CDR3nt	CDR3aa
-	-	TRBV7-9	TRBJ2-1	TGTGCCAGCAGCTTAGCCCCTCGCGGCTCCTACAATGAGCAGTTCTTC	CASSLAPRGSYNEQFF
TRBD1	once	TRBV4-1	TRBJ1-1	TGCGCCAGCAGACGGGACAGGGAAGCTTTCTTT	CASRRDREAFF
-	-	TRBV2	TRBJ1-1	TGTGCCAGCAGCCAGACTGAAGCTTTCTTT	CASSQTEAFF
-	-	TRBV5-1	TRBJ2-7	TGCGCCAGCAGCTTGGTTGCAGGGGAAAGCGACGAGCAGTACTTC	CASSLVAGESDEQYF
-	-	TRBV7-9	TRBJ1-5	TGTGCCAGCAGCTTAGAATGGGGGGTTCGCGGTCAGCCCCAGCATTTT	CASSLEWGVRGQPQHF
TRBD2	-	TRBV6-1	TRBJ2-7	TGTGCCAGCAGTGTTGGAGCGGGGGGGCCCGAGCAGTACTTC	CASSVGAGGPEQYF
-	-	TRBV21-1	TRBJ1-5	TGTGCCAGCAGCAAAGGCGAGACAGGGGATAGCAATCAGCCCCAGCATTTT	CASSKGETGDSNQPQHF
-	-	TRBV5-5	TRBJ2-2	TGTGCCAGCAGCCTACAGGGAGCCGGGGAGCTGTTTTTT	CASSLQGAGELFF
-	-	TRBV19	TRBJ1-5	TGTGCCAGTAGTATCGTACAGACCAATCAGCCCCAGCATTTT	CASSIVQTNQPQHF
TRBD2	-	TRBV11-2	TRBJ2-3	TGTGCCAGCAGCTTAAGGTCCGGGGGGGCCAGAGATACGCAGTATTTT	CASSLRSGGARDTQYF
-	-	TRBV4-2	TRBJ1-3	TGTGCCAGCAGCCAAGATCGAGGGGGGGGGCAGGGGACTCGGAACACCATATATTTT	CASSQDRGGGQGTRNTIYF
TRBD1	medium-sized	TRBV6-4	TRBJ1-1	TGTGCCAGCAGTGACGGGGATAACAGGGGAAACGCTTTCTTT	CASSDGDNRGNAFF
-	-	TRBV10-1	TRBJ2-2	TGCGCCAGCAGATCGGCAGGGGATACCGGGGAGCTGTTTTTT	CASRSAGDTGELFF
TRBD1	-	TRBV19	TRBJ1-2	TGCGCCAGTAGTAACCAGGGACAGGGGGTGCATGGCTACACCTTC	CASSNQGQGVHGYTF
-	-	TRBV5-4	TRBJ2-1	TGTGCCAGCAGCTTGGGGGAGCGGGCCGGGGCCTACAATGAGCAGTTCTTC	CASSLGERAGAYNEQFF
-	-	TRBV4-2	TRBJ1-2	TGTGCCAGCAGCCAAGTGGAGGGGTCATCGGGATATGGCTACACCTTC	CASSQVEGSSGYGYTF
TRBD2	-	TRBV5-4	TRBJ2-3	TGTGCCAGCAGCCGGGGGCTAGCGGGGGGTCCAGATACGCAGTATTTT	CASSRGLAGGPDTQYF
-	-	TRBV27	TRBJ2-2	TGTGCCAGCAGTTTAGAACCGGGGACCGGGGAGCTGTTTTTT	CASSLEPGTGELFF
-	-	TRBV6-1	TRBJ2-5	TGTGCCAGCAGTGCATTTGTAGGGGGGGGCGGTGAGACCCAGTACTTC	CASSAFVGGGGETQYF
TRBD1	-	TRBV15	TRBJ2-5	TGTGCCACCAGCAAGGACAGGGCTAGCGAGACCCAGTACTTC	CATSKDRASETQYF
-	-	TRBV11-2	TRBJ1-6	TGTGCCAGCAGCTTAGCCGGAGTCATTAATTCACCCCTCCACTTT	CASSLAGVINSPLHF
-	-	TRBV30	TRBJ1-5	TGTGCCTGGAAGCCGGGACAAGAGTATAGCAATCAGCCCCAGCATTTT	CAWKPGQEYSNQPQHF
TRBD1	-	TRBV12-5	TRBJ1-1	TGTGCTAGTGGTTTGGGAAACAAGCAGGGGGAAAGGGACACTGAAGCTTTCTTT	CASGLGNKQGERDTEAFF
-	-	TRBV6-5	TRBJ2-7	TGTGCCAGCAGGGGTGGAGTAGAGCAGTACTTC	CASRGGVEQYF
TRBD2	-	TRBV7-3	TRBJ2-3	TGTGCCAGCAGCACTAGCGGGGGGACCACAGATACGCAGTATTTT	CASSTSGGTTDTQYF
-	-	TRBV5-8	TRBJ1-5	TGTGCCAGCAGCCTACAGGCTTATAGCAATCAGCCCCAGCATTTT	CASSLQAYSNQPQHF
-	-	TRBV10-1	TRBJ1-2	TGCGCCACCCAAAGCCCGAATATACGGGAAAGGGTTCGGGATGGCTACACCTTC	CATQSPNIRERVRDGYTF
TRBD2	-	TRBV4-3	TRBJ2-3	TGCGCCAGCAGCCAGGACCGACTAGCGGGGGGAAGCACAGATACGCAGTATTTT	CASSQDRLAGGSTDTQYF
TRBD2	-	TRBV7-2	TRBJ2-3	TGTGCCAGCAGCTCAGGTAGCGGGGTACGCACAGATACGCAGTATTTT	CASSSGSGVRTDTQYF
TRBD2	-	TRBV7-2	TRBJ2-7	TGTGCCAGCAGCTTAGAGCGGGGGTCCCCCTACGAGCAGTACTTC	CASSLERGSPYEQYF
-	-	TRBV5-4	TRBJ2-1	TGTGCCAGCAGCTCCGGTAGCTCCTACAATGAGCAGTTCTTC	CASSSGSSYNEQFF
TRBD1	few	TRBV19	TRBJ2-5	TGTGCCAGTACGAGGACAGGGCACGGAGAGACCCAGTACTTC	CASTRTGHGETQYF
-	-	TRBV27	TRBJ1-2	TGTGCCAGCAGTCGGAACAGGGACCTTCAATATGGCTACACCTTC	CASSRNRDLQYGYTF
TRBD2	-	TRBV5-4	TRBJ2-2	TGTGCCAGCAGCTTGGTCCAGGGAGGGACCGGGGAGCTGTTTTTT	CASSLVQGGTGELFF